This T cell receptor beta chain stems from a study of cytomegalovirus exposure and HLA in healthy donors. V was clipped by 3 bases and J by 0 bases, with 15 bases between them. The CDR3 extends over 17 amino acids. In germline, CDR1 is LNHDA, CDR2 SQIVND (reference sequence). The PCR ran on 60 Vbeta and 13 Jbeta primers. Using immunoSEQ multiplex PCR, the repertoire was profiled, and TCRdb retains in-frame clones only, with some absent. The table has fewer than 250,000 clones, over 70% seen once; the top ten hold approximately 2.8%. This clone has just one count. No antigen is known for it. The study, taken as a whole, reports: Per published accounts, TCR beta sequences correctly predicted the HLA-A and HLA-B alleles of most subjects. Upon later analysis, HLA-associated TCR beta chains proved more clonally expanded than other, equally common chains. In a later analysis, donors in an Asian-associated ancestry cluster reportedly had fewer N-insertions in productive TCRs than the cohort mean. One cluster of highly shared sequence variants probably arose as a sequencing artifact.

This receptor was taken from a woman in her thirties in good health and CMV-seropositive. What was sequenced was PBMCs. The chain uses TRBV19 and TRBJ1-5, with D perhaps TRBD1 (5 bases). The CDR3 DNA sequence: TGTGCCAGTAGTATCGCTGAAGGGGTCTATAGCAATCAGCCCCAGCATTTT. Its translation: CASSIAEGVYSNQPQHF.